The T cell receptor beta chain described here comes from a study of shared clonotypes between healthy human individuals (dated by TCRdb to the early 2020s). Notes on the research overall: A couple of women and a few men aged 18 to 49 years were included in the cohort. For each donor, three plates each were used for CD4 naive and CD4 memory, two plates were used for CD8 naive, and one plate was used for CD8 memory. The study deeply sequenced blood TCR repertoires of five healthy adults to estimate repertoire size and the extent of clonotype sharing between individuals. Libraries were prepared and TCR repertoires were sequenced by different laboratories using diverse techniques, in order to increase sequencing depth and limit assay-specific biases. Between about 0.94 and 8.9 billion PBMCs per donor were obtained by leukapheresis.

What the work shows at the level of the full study, not this receptor alone: Compared with non-shared clonotypes, clonotypes shared by all four sorted-subset donors had higher generation probabilities. Sampling was limited to blood, and TCR repertoires in tissue likely differ from TCR repertoires in blood. Even with the large sequencing depth, rarefaction of the sorted-subset datasets indicated that sequencing was incomplete. Pairwise subsampling indicated that sequencing depth was expected to affect the degree of clonotype sharing among donors. Because the study included only a small number of donors, the genetic and exposure-history diversity represented was limited. Roughly 5% of naive CD4, 3.5% of naive CD8, roughly 2.4% of memory CD4, and approximately 0.39% of memory CD8 clonotypes were shared across several donors. Estimated clonotype richness was generally larger for naive than for memory subsets.

Using the deep immunoSEQ assay, multiplex PCR amplified TCR CDR3 regions from genomic DNA. For each cell subset, the extracted genomic DNA was distributed evenly across all wells of several immunoSEQ 96-well plates, and each plate served as one replicate. For sorted subsets, each replicate PCR was loaded with approximately 0.2 ug genomic DNA, equivalent to about 30,000 T cell genomes. The purified libraries were quantified using a Qubit 3.0 fluorometer, sized with a Bioanalyzer 2100, and then quantified again using the KAPA Library Quantification kit. Every immunoSEQ 96-well plate was sequenced on a separate single-read 150-cycle Illumina NextSeq 550 flow cell. The authors' analysis ran thus. Because the immunoSEQ output included only junctional sequences and no quality scores, the filtering could not be the same as the filtering used for full-length reads. To assign V/J genes and CDR3, sequences were annotated against IMGT germline references using PyIR, a Python wrapper for IgBLAST v1.9. Any read was removed if the V/J assignment was weak (E-value above 1e-6), the CDR3 was missing, or the read contained stop codons, out-of-frame junctions, or ambiguous translated residues. V3J clonotypes were defined as sequences sharing an identical inferred V gene, J gene, and CDR3 amino acid sequence. Percentage overlap between repertoires was calculated by dividing the number of shared unique clonotypes by the size of the smaller repertoire. Repertoire richness was assessed with RTK rarefaction, the Chao1 estimator, and Recon v2.1 estimates of unobserved clonotypes. OLGA was used to compute generation probabilities for all TCRbeta clonotypes that the gDNA method yielded from a handful of donors. Not all clones reach the TCRdb copy of this immuneACCESS table, which keeps in-frame sequences only. Checked studies attribute under half of the gap to unresolved V genes and leave the rest unexplained. V, J and clone size are those of that table, while D and trimming were read from the DNA. The sample table contains fewer than 1.6 million clones; only one count was recorded for approximately 98.5% of them. The top ten hold approximately 0.38% of the sample.

Donors were healthy HIV-negative adults with no recently reported acute infections or vaccinations. Every donor was a Caucasian adult living in Nashville, Tennessee, USA. CD4+ T cells were enriched through magnetic negative selection, after which naive cells were positively selected on CD45RA and the remaining negative fraction served as the memory subset. Blood was collected by leukapheresis, and PBMCs were isolated by Ficoll-Histopaque density gradient centrifugation and then cryopreserved in liquid nitrogen vapor phase. Analytical flow cytometry was used to check the purity and quantity of each magnetically sorted T cell population. Genomic DNA was isolated from every sorted fraction and measured by UV absorbance on a Nanodrop 2000c. On this clone: There is no known antigen for this receptor. No base qualities exist here, and no much larger clone lies one base off it.

The germline V gene provides CDR1 SGHAT and CDR2 FQNNGV. Trimming removed 6 bases from V and 6 bases from J; the gene matches leave 17 bases unexplained. Including the terminal cysteine and phenylalanine, the CDR3 comprises 17 residues. Just CDR3 DNA is preserved here, 51 bases in frame from base 1. Sequenced material: naive CD4+ T cells sorted from blood. This specimen's cell subset or site label, interpreted: CD45RA+ positively selected. This chain joins TRBV11-2 to TRBJ2-1; 7 central bases correspond to TRBD2. The receptor's source is a man aged 30 to 39 in good health. The CDR3 is CASSTEGALAAVNEQFF. The nucleotide sequence is given as TGTGCCAGCAGTACCGAAGGGGCTCTAGCGGCAGTCAATGAGCAGTTCTTC. The full variable domain, completed from the reference TRBV11-2 and TRBJ2-1 proteins outside the CDR3, reads EAGVAQSPRYKIIEKRQSVAFWCNPISGHATLYWYQQILGQGPKLLIQFQNNGVVDDSQLPKDRFSAERLKGVDSTLKIQPAKLEDSAVYLCASSTEGALAAVNEQFFGPGTRLTVL.